A selection of T cell receptor beta chains follows, all from one sample in a study of T cells generated in artificial thymic organoids. MiXCR, run by TCRdb on the 5' RACE reads, gives a single entry per CDR3 protein. The sample records 8,000 or so distinct CDR3 sequences, about 17% being singletons. Sequencing used naive CD8+ T cells from the thymus. These receptors all come from a human donor who gave cord blood stem cells for thymic organoid culture, a cardiac surgery patient who gave postnatal thymus, or a blood donor (not recorded which). CDR3s include the opening cysteine and the closing phenylalanine or tryptophan. The D gene is left open where the match is weak. A clone size is listed for some rows: how often the clone was seen (once, few, many), or a class if it is expanded.

cdr3_aa cdr3_nt j_call d_call clone_size v_call
CASSYLGSGELFF TGTGCCAGCAGTTACTTGGGTTCCGGGGAGCTGTTTTTT TRBJ2-2 - many TRBV6-2/TRBV6-3
CAGSGWDNPSNQRQHF TGTGCCGGCAGTGGTTGGGATAACCCTAGCAATCAGCGCCAGCATTTT TRBJ1-5 - - TRBV2
CASSQQKMYAEAFF TGCGCCAGCAGCCAACAGAAGATGTACGCTGAAGCTTTCTTT TRBJ1-1 - - TRBV4-1
CASSQRVGPKAYEQYF TGTGCCAGCAGCCAAAGGGTGGGTCCCAAGGCCTACGAGCAGTACTTC TRBJ2-7 - medium-sized TRBV7-9
CASRLTGDVYNEQFF TGTGCCAGCAGACTAACAGGAGACGTGTACAATGAGCAGTTCTTC TRBJ2-1 - medium-sized TRBV27
CASSPVAGEQFF TGTGCCAGCAGCCCCGTAGCGGGAGAGCAGTTCTTC TRBJ2-1 TRBD2 medium-sized TRBV7-9
CATSDLLGYEQYF TGTGCCACCAGTGATTTGCTGGGCTACGAGCAGTACTTC TRBJ2-7 - - TRBV24-1
CASRPWGNTEAFF TGTGCCAGCAGGCCGTGGGGGAACACTGAAGCTTTCTTT TRBJ1-1 - - TRBV28
CASSLRGINSERFF TGTGCCAGCAGTTTAAGGGGGATCAACAGTGAGCGGTTCTTC TRBJ2-1 - - TRBV12-3/TRBV12-4
CASSSLSDTQYF TGTGCCAGCAGCAGCTTGTCAGATACGCAGTATTTT TRBJ2-3 - many TRBV7-8
CASSLATSGRHEQFF TGTGCCAGCAGCTTAGCCACTAGCGGCCGGCATGAGCAGTTCTTC TRBJ2-1 TRBD2 many TRBV7-6
CSARDPGPAGELFF TGCAGTGCTAGAGATCCGGGGCCGGCCGGGGAGCTGTTTTTT TRBJ2-2 - - TRBV20-1
CASGQDSQPQHF TGCGCCAGCGGCCAAGACTCACAGCCCCAGCATTTT TRBJ1-5 - - TRBV4-1
CASSLNRRGRRNNEQFF TGTGCCAGCAGCTTAAATAGAAGGGGGCGCAGAAACAATGAGCAGTTCTTC TRBJ2-1 TRBD1 - TRBV7-3
CASSRSRELWGDTQYF TGTGCCAGCAGTCGATCAAGAGAGTTATGGGGAGATACGCAGTATTTT TRBJ2-3 - many TRBV27
CASEKYSGNTIYF TGTGCCAGCGAAAAATACTCTGGAAACACCATATATTTT TRBJ1-3 - - TRBV28
CASSALGGELFF TGTGCCAGCAGTGCGCTAGGCGGGGAGCTGTTTTTT TRBJ2-2 - medium-sized TRBV12-3/TRBV12-4
CASSFLLGQGLSPLHF TGTGCCAGCAGTTTCCTTCTCGGACAGGGGTTATCACCCCTCCACTTT TRBJ1-6 TRBD1 many TRBV27
CASSSPTFTTSGSAPPTDTQYF TGTGCCAGCAGCTCCCCCACCTTTACGACTAGCGGGAGCGCGCCCCCCACAGATACGCAGTATTTT TRBJ2-3 TRBD2 few TRBV7-2
CASSFSGGHEQFF TGTGCCAGCAGTTTCTCAGGGGGCCATGAGCAGTTCTTC TRBJ2-1 TRBD1 medium-sized TRBV12-3/TRBV12-4
CASSLASPQVQDTQYF TGTGCCAGCAGTTTGGCCTCCCCCCAGGTCCAAGATACGCAGTATTTT TRBJ2-3 - - TRBV12-3/TRBV12-4
CASSGSLGPSGGDEQFF TGTGCCAGCAGCGGATCGCTCGGGCCTAGCGGGGGGGATGAGCAGTTCTTC TRBJ2-1 TRBD2 many TRBV7-6
CAISEWGWGDEQFF TGTGCCATCAGTGAGTGGGGTTGGGGAGATGAGCAGTTCTTC TRBJ2-1 - medium-sized TRBV10-3
CAWSPPVGRVDQPQHF TGTGCCTGGAGCCCCCCCGTCGGCAGGGTAGATCAGCCCCAGCATTTT TRBJ1-5 - few TRBV30
CSARDLGQGREKLFF TGCAGTGCTAGAGATCTGGGGCAGGGACGCGAAAAACTGTTTTTT TRBJ1-4 - medium-sized TRBV20-1
CASSPGGMETQYF TGTGCCAGCTCACCGGGGGGTATGGAGACCCAGTACTTC TRBJ2-5 - few TRBV18
CSVDGTYEQYF TGCAGCGTAGACGGGACCTACGAGCAGTACTTC TRBJ2-7 - many TRBV29-1
CASMDMNYNEQFF TGTGCCAGCATGGATATGAACTACAATGAGCAGTTCTTC TRBJ2-1 - many TRBV7-9
CASSLSPVANQSQHF TGTGCCAGCAGTTTATCCCCCGTTGCCAATCAGTCCCAGCATTTT TRBJ1-5 - - TRBV12-3/TRBV12-4
CASSLASGQETQYF TGCGCCAGCAGCTTGGCTAGCGGACAAGAGACCCAGTACTTC TRBJ2-5 TRBD2 medium-sized TRBV5-1
CASSKGRLSSYNEQFF TGTGCCAGTAGTAAGGGACGGCTGAGCTCCTACAATGAGCAGTTCTTC TRBJ2-1 - medium-sized TRBV19
CASSFPGRGFQPQHF TGTGCCAGCAGTTTCCCAGGGAGAGGTTTTCAGCCCCAGCATTTT TRBJ1-5 - medium-sized TRBV12-3/TRBV12-4
CASSLPEDGSYNEQFF TGTGCCAGCAGCTTACCGGAGGACGGATCCTACAATGAGCAGTTCTTC TRBJ2-1 - medium-sized TRBV7-9
CASSGTGITDTQYF TGTGCCAGCAGCGGGACAGGGATAACAGATACGCAGTATTTT TRBJ2-3 TRBD1 - TRBV6-6
CASSLMAGTGIGSGEQYF TGTGCCAGCAGTTTAATGGCTGGGACAGGGATCGGGTCTGGCGAGCAGTACTTC TRBJ2-7 TRBD1 many TRBV12-3/TRBV12-4
CASSSSRQGALANYGYTF TGTGCCAGCAGTTCCTCGAGACAGGGGGCATTAGCTAACTATGGCTACACCTTC TRBJ1-2 TRBD1 - TRBV12-3/TRBV12-4
CASSLIGSYSEQVNEKLFF TGTGCCAGCAGCTTGATCGGATCATACAGCGAACAGGTTAATGAAAAACTGTTTTTT TRBJ1-4 - - TRBV12-3/TRBV12-4
CASSYSVGTGVGYERYF TGTGCCAGCAGTTACTCGGTCGGGACAGGGGTTGGGTACGAGCGGTACTTC TRBJ2-7 TRBD1 once TRBV6-5
CASSQEGGAAYNSPLHF TGCGCCAGCAGCCAAGAAGGGGGGGCTGCTTATAATTCACCCCTCCACTTT TRBJ1-6 - medium-sized TRBV4-1
CASNIRGGYTF TGTGCCAGCAATATCAGGGGTGGCTACACCTTC TRBJ1-2 - - TRBV6-6
CASSQTGGRRGSYEQYF TGTGCCAGCAGCCAAACAGGGGGTCGCCGGGGCTCCTACGAGCAGTACTTC TRBJ2-7 TRBD1 - TRBV3-1
CASSFHLAGGPNEQFF TGTGCCAGCAGTTTTCACCTAGCGGGAGGGCCGAATGAGCAGTTCTTC TRBJ2-1 TRBD2 medium-sized TRBV27
CASSFSGVGSPLHF TGTGCCAGCAGTTTTTCAGGGGTGGGTTCACCCCTCCACTTT TRBJ1-6 - medium-sized TRBV27